One sample yielded the 8 T cell receptor beta chains listed below, sequenced in a study of T-cell reconstitution after alpha-beta-depleted transplantation in children. This sample's TCRbeta library carried unique molecular identifier barcodes. In TCRdb, the PCR reads were re-called with MiXCR into one record per CDR3 protein. The table shows about 980,000 distinct CDR3 sequences, with about 30% occurring only once. Material: PBMCs, mostly from graft donor cells, obtained 360 days after TCRalphabeta/CD19-depleted stem cell transplant. Source of these receptors: a boy under three years old who had a stem cell transplant for SCID, so the T cells may come from the graft donor.

This clonotype was observed a few times. The chain employs TRBV7-2 and TRBJ2-1, with 7 positions matching TRBD1. The V gene's germline CDR1 is SGHTA and CDR2 FQGNSA. After removal of 5 bases from V and 6 bases from J, the junction contained 13 bases not matched to a gene. The CDR3 has 16 amino acids. Here the CDR3 reads CASSPRDSLGSNEQFF. The CDR3 DNA reads TGTGCCAGCAGCCCCAGGGACAGCCTGGGAAGCAATGAGCAGTTCTTC.

The rearrangement joins TRBV6-4 to TRBJ2-3, with no clear D. Trimming removed 2 bases at V and 6 bases at J, with 12 bases between. The CDR3 runs to 14 residues. Germline V lookup: CDR1 MRHNA, CDR2 SNTAGT. The CDR3 sequence is CASSDTLVADTQYF. As DNA, the CDR3 is TGTGCCAGCAGTGACACCCTAGTCGCTGATACGCAGTATTTT.

This clonotype has a handful of counts. This chain links TRBV28 with TRBJ2-5; possibly TRBD2 for D (6 bases). The V end was cut by 3 bases, the J end by 5 bases, with 13 bases between. The length of the CDR3 is 14 residues. From germline, CDR1 is MDHEN and CDR2 SYDVKM. The CDR3 region is CASSFPGARETQYF. CDR3 DNA: TGTGCCAGCAGTTTCCCGGGAGCGAGGGAGACCCAGTACTTC.

The rearrangement uses TRBV29-1 and TRBJ2-7, with TRBD2 as a possible D gene (5 bases). The V and J ends lost 6 bases and 5 bases respectively, with 17 bases between them. The CDR3 has 13 amino acids. The germline CDR1 and CDR2 sequences are SQVTM and ANQGSEA. CDR3 sequence: CSVRKTGLHEQYF. CDR3 nucleotides: TGCAGCGTCCGCAAAACGGGATTGCACGAGCAGTACTTC.

This clonotype was seen only a few times. The genes are TRBV20-1 and TRBJ1-4, with TRBD1 as a possible D gene (6 bases). The CDR3 sequence is 14 residues long. The V and J ends lost 3 bases and 8 bases respectively, with 16 bases between them. The germline V gene encodes CDR1 DFQATT and CDR2 SNEGSKA (reference sequence). The CDR3 loop reads CSARDSLIGEKLFF. The CDR3 DNA follows: TGCAGTGCTAGGGACAGCCTAATTGGGGAAAAACTGTTTTTT.

The CDR3 here is CSASPPLGNRDSRGSTDTQYF. For the CDR3, the DNA is TGCAGTGCTAGCCCCCCACTTGGGAATCGGGACTCCCGGGGGAGCACAGATACGCAGTATTTT. The V and J genes are TRBV20-1 and TRBJ2-3; TRBD2 is a possible D gene (6 bases). Trimming stripped 3 bases from V and 0 bases from J, with 31 bases between. The CDR3 runs 21 residues. Germline assignment: CDR1 DFQATT and CDR2 SNEGSKA (reference sequence).

There are a few counts of this clonotype. V and J are TRBV4-3 and TRBJ2-2, with D tentatively TRBD2 (5 bases). The V end lost 0 bases, the J end lost 6 bases, and 11 bases lay between the germline ends. CDR1 LGHNA and CDR2 YSLEER come from the germline V gene. The CDR3 spans 15 residues. The CDR3 region has the DNA TGCGCCAGCAGCCAAGATCGCGGGTTCCCCGGGGAGCTGTTTTTT. This gives the protein CASSQDRGFPGELFF.

J is TRBJ2-3 and V is TRBV20-1; 7 bases are a match to TRBD1. There are 13 residues in the CDR3. CDR1 is DFQATT and CDR2 is SNEGSKA in the germline V gene (reference sequence). Trimming cost V 7 bases and J 5 bases; bases outside gene matches: 9. The CDR3 nucleotides are TGCAGTGGGACCCGACAGGGAGTAGATACGCAGTATTTT. It yields the protein CSGTRQGVDTQYF.